The 17 T cell receptor beta chains reported below all come from one sample, sequenced in a study of shared clonotypes between healthy human individuals. Assay used: immunoSEQ multiplex PCR; TCRdb lists only in-frame clones, some missing. The repertoire includes 2 million or so clones, roughly 94% of them detected once, and roughly 0.13% sits in the top ten. Sequencing input: naive CD4+ T cells sorted from blood. The subset: CD45RA+ positively selected. The receptors originated from a man in his late teens or twenties in good health.

V and J are TRBV28 and TRBJ2-3; 14 positions agree with TRBD2. Trimming removed 7 bases from V and 5 bases from J; junction bases left unmatched: 5. The CDR3 is 15 amino acids. The germline V gene encodes CDR1 MDHEN and CDR2 SYDVKM. CDR3 bases: TGTGCCAGCATTCGGGGACTAGCGGGAGTAGATACGCAGTATTTT. Amino acids: CASIRGLAGVDTQYF.

The chain uses TRBV18 and TRBJ2-1, with D perhaps matching TRBD2 (5 bases). The CDR3 covers 16 residues. The V end lost 4 bases, the J end lost 2 bases, and 15 bases lay between the germline ends. Germline V gene data show CDR1 as KGHSH and CDR2 as LQKENI. The CDR3 nucleotides are TGTGCCAGCTCACAAGCCCGGGGTCGAACCTACAATGAGCAGTTCTTC. Translation gives CASSQARGRTYNEQFF.

The chain links TRBV2 to TRBJ2-2; D call uncertain. Germline assignment: CDR1 SNHLY and CDR2 FYNNEI. Trimming stripped 7 bases from V and 2 bases from J, with 11 bases between. CDR3 length: 14 amino acids. For the CDR3, the DNA is TGTGCCAGCAAACTCTCCCTTAACACCGGGGAGCTGTTTTTT. As protein: CASKLSLNTGELFF.

The chain combines TRBV4-1 with TRBJ2-3, with 8 bases lining up with TRBD1. The CDR3 sequence is 15 residues long. Germline V gene data show CDR1 as MGHRA and CDR2 as YSYEKL. The V and J ends lost 3 bases and 4 bases, in that order; junction bases with no gene match: 6. CDR3 in amino acids: CASSHPGQGADTQYF. DNA of the CDR3: TGCGCCAGCAGCCACCCAGGACAGGGCGCAGATACGCAGTATTTT.

This clone was seen just once. The chain is built from TRBV30 and TRBJ1-4; D is unresolved. Germline V gene data show CDR1 as GTSNPN and CDR2 as SVGIG (reference sequence). The length of the CDR3 is 14 residues. Trimming pared 1 base from V and 7 bases from J, leaving 13 bases between. In nucleotides, the CDR3 is TGTGCCTGGAGTGAAAGGCAGGCGGTTGAAAAACTGTTTTTT. This encodes CAWSERQAVEKLFF.

The V gene is TRBV11-2, the J gene TRBJ1-1; no reliable D call. This CDR3 comprises 16 residues. Germline lookup yields CDR1 SGHAT and CDR2 FQNNGV. Trimming took 0 bases from V and 4 from J, leaving 15 bases between them. The CDR3, as DNA: TGTGCCAGCAGCTTAGATCATCTGCTGGGGAGCACTGAAGCTTTCTTT. Amino acids: CASSLDHLLGSTEAFF.

The chain is built from TRBV9 and TRBJ2-1; TRBD2 matches at 10 bases. Germline CDR1 reads SGDLS; CDR2 reads YYNGEE. The length of the CDR3 is 20 residues. V was pared by 3 bases and J by 6 bases, with 21 bases of the junction left unmatched. CDR3 sequence reads: CASSGVGLAGGLTSGNEQFF. The CDR3 nucleotides read TGTGCCAGCAGCGGCGTAGGGTTAGCGGGGGGACTAACTTCTGGCAATGAGCAGTTCTTC.

This chain joins TRBV7-6 and TRBJ1-3; D gene uncertain. Germline loops: CDR1 SGHVS, CDR2 FNYEAQ. The CDR3 is made up of 14 amino acids. Trimming removed 1 base from V and 4 bases from J, with 8 bases in between. DNA of the CDR3: TGTGCCAGCAGCTTAGGACATTTCGGAAACACCATATATTTT. Protein: CASSLGHFGNTIYF.

The gene calls are TRBV10-3 and TRBJ1-4; a weak D match, TRBD1 (6 bases). CDR1 is ENHRY, CDR2 SYGVKD, per germline. The CDR3 contains 13 residues. Trimming left V 5 bases short and J 6 bases short, with 10 bases between. CDR3 region: CAISPRTDEKLFF. The CDR3 DNA reads TGTGCCATCAGTCCTCGGACAGATGAAAAACTGTTTTTT.

The chain employs TRBV6-5 and TRBJ1-4, with D unclear. Germline CDR1 MNHEY, CDR2 SVGAGI. V was pared by 4 bases and J by 4 bases, with 7 bases between. This CDR3 has 13 amino acids. The CDR3 spells CASSLVLNEKLFF. The CDR3 DNA follows: TGTGCCAGCAGTTTGGTCCTTAATGAAAAACTGTTTTTT.

The chain links TRBV28 to TRBJ1-2; D is ambiguous. Per germline, CDR1 MDHEN and CDR2 SYDVKM. The CDR3 has 17 amino acids. Trimming removed 1 base from V and 7 bases from J, with 22 bases in between. In DNA, the CDR3 is TGTGCCAGCAGTTTATTCCTAACCGGCAAATCACCCAGTGGCTACACCTTC. Encoded protein: CASSLFLTGKSPSGYTF.

CDR3 amino acids: CASSPPGTGLGYTF. CDR3 sequence (DNA): TGTGCCAGCAGCCCGCCCGGGACAGGGCTTGGCTACACCTTC. This chain connects TRBV28 to TRBJ1-2; 9 bases are shared with TRBD1. The CDR3 runs to 14 residues. Germline CDR1 is MDHEN and CDR2 is SYDVKM. With 6 bases clipped from V and 7 bases from J, the junction kept 9 bases outside the gene matches.

The rearrangement links TRBV5-4 to TRBJ1-3, with D maybe TRBD1 (5 bases). Trimming left V 0 bases short and J 2 bases short, with 6 bases between. The CDR3 loop spans 14 amino acids. CDR1 and CDR2 from the germline V gene are SGHNT and YYREEE (reference sequence). Here the CDR3 reads CASSLGRAGNTIYF. The CDR3 bases are TGTGCCAGCAGCTTGGGCAGGGCTGGAAACACCATATATTTT.

The CDR3 protein is CASSQAMGAGANVLTF. CDR3 in DNA: TGCGCCAGCAGCCAAGCCATGGGGGCTGGGGCCAACGTCCTGACTTTC. The V and J genes are TRBV4-1 and TRBJ2-6; D is perhaps TRBD1 or TRBD2 (5 bases each). Germline-derived CDR1 and CDR2 are MGHRA and YSYEKL. This CDR3 has 16 amino acids. V was clipped by 1 base and J by 2 bases, with 9 bases between them.

The V gene is TRBV5-1, the J gene TRBJ2-5, with 10 bases aligning to TRBD2. The junction had 7 bases not matched to a gene; V was cut back by 0 bases and J by 5 bases. The CDR3 has 16 residues. Per germline, CDR1 SGHRS and CDR2 YFSETQ. CDR3 amino acids: CASSLVPSGSGETQYF. CDR3 nucleotide sequence: TGCGCCAGCAGCTTGGTGCCTAGCGGGAGTGGGGAGACCCAGTACTTC.

The chain links TRBV10-3 to TRBJ1-1; D might be TRBD1 (5 bases). The V and J ends lost 6 bases and 0 bases respectively, with 11 bases between them. Germline V gives CDR1 ENHRY, CDR2 SYGVKD. The CDR3 is 14 amino acids. CDR3 nucleotide sequence: TGTGCCATCAGGACACAGGATCTGAACACTGAAGCTTTCTTT. The encoded protein is CAIRTQDLNTEAFF.

The chain combines TRBV5-4 with TRBJ1-2; 7 bases fit TRBD1. J lost 4 bases, V lost 4 bases, and 7 bases had no gene match. CDR1 is SGHNT and CDR2 is YYREEE in the germline V gene (reference sequence). The CDR3 length is 14 residues. For the CDR3, the DNA is TGTGCCAGCAGCACTCCGGGACAGCCCTATGGCTACACCTTC. The encoded protein is CASSTPGQPYGYTF. The complete variable domain, with remaining parts taken from reference TRBV5-4 and TRBJ1-2, reads ETGVTQSPTHLIKTRGQQVTLRCSSQSGHNTVSWYQQALGQGPQFIFQYYREEENGRGNFPPRFSGLQFPNYSSELNVNALELDDSALYLCASSTPGQPYGYTFGSGTRLTVV.